The clone carrying this T cell receptor (beta chain) was seen a handful of times. What it binds is not known. V lost 11 bases and J lost 0, with 20 bases in between. The CDR3 spans 15 residues. CDR1 MNHEY and CDR2 SVGAGI come from the germline V gene. These data belong to a study of cytomegalovirus exposure and HLA in healthy donors. Study overall: T cells numbering about 179 million yielded 100 million to 120 million unique TCR beta sequences in an earlier analysis. A preliminary data release comprised around 85 million unique TCRs obtained from HLA-typed donors.

PCR used 60 Vbeta primers and 13 Jbeta primers. Sequencing was performed with immunoSEQ multiplex PCR; in TCRdb, only in-frame clones are kept and a portion is missing. The sample records roughly 160,000 clones, approximately 76% being singletons. The study's findings and limits: Sequencing depth across donors, presence/absence analyses assumed, was roughly uniform. Later on, a genetic analysis was performed. It linked a missense variant in DCLRE1C with V- and J-gene trimming of TCR beta.

The sequence was obtained from a woman aged 18-29 years in good health and CMV-seropositive. The chain employs TRBV6-5 and TRBJ2-7; a weak D match, TRBD2 (6 bases). The source material was PBMCs. The CDR3 reads CASAPTGEPSYEQYF. CDR3 DNA: TGTGCCTCAGCCCCAACGGGGGAACCCTCCTACGAGCAGTACTTC.